This T cell receptor beta chain was sequenced in a study of cytomegalovirus exposure and HLA in healthy donors. The germline gives CDR1 SEHNR, CDR2 FQNEAQ (reference sequence). The V and J ends lost 1 base and 3 bases respectively, with 13 bases between them. The length of the CDR3 is 15 residues. Primers for the PCR totalled 60 Vbeta and 13 Jbeta. Here immunoSEQ multiplex PCR was the method, and the copy in TCRdb shows in-frame clones only, minus some. This sample has some 190,000 clones, with about four fifths found just once. The clonotype was recovered from a man between 18 and 35 years old in good health and CMV-seronegative. Sequencing input: PBMCs. The chain joins TRBV7-9 to TRBJ2-7; D is perhaps TRBD2 (6 bases). The CDR3 spells CASSLVRGTLYEQYF. The DNA for the CDR3 is TGTGCCAGCAGCTTAGTCCGCGGGACTCTCTACGAGCAGTACTTC.